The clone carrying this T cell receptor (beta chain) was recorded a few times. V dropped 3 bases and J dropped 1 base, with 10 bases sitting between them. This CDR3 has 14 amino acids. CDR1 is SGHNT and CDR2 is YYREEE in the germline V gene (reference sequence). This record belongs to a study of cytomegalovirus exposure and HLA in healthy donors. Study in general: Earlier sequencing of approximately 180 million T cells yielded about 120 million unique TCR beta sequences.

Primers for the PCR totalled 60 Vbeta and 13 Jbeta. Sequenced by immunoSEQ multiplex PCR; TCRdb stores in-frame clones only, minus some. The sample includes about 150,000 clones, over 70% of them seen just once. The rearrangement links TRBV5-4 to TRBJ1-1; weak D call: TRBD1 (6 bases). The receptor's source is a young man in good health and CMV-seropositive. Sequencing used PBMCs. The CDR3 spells CASSYDRTNTEAFF. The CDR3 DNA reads TGTGCCAGCAGCTACGACAGGACGAACACTGAAGCTTTCTTT.